The rows below give T cell receptor beta chains drawn from one sample of a study of human T cells and chemical hapten exposure. TCRdb re-called the RACE reads with MiXCR, one entry per CDR3 protein. The sample contains 95,000 to 100,000 distinct CDR3 sequences, less than 14% of which appear only once. Sequencing was performed on whole blood, taken in connection with sensitization to the hapten diphenylcyclopropenone (DPC). These receptors came from a woman in her sixties or seventies with alopecia areata. Some clones in this sample may be carry-over from other donors' samples. The CDR3 runs from the conserved cysteine through the conserved F or W. A D gene is named only where the DNA matches it firmly. Size values are once, few and many counts, or a class for expanded clones, and some rows have none.

TRBV6-1	NA	TRBJ1-2	many	CASSEGGKDGYTF	TGTGCCAGCAGTGAAGGGGGGAAAGATGGCTACACCTTC
TRBV9	TRBD2	TRBJ2-7	NA	CASSLTSGVYEQYF	TGTGCCAGCAGCCTGACTAGCGGGGTCTACGAGCAGTACTTC
TRBV13	TRBD1	TRBJ2-7	NA	CASRPYFPGQGNSYEQYF	TGTGCCAGCAGACCTTATTTTCCCGGACAGGGAAACTCCTACGAGCAGTACTTC
TRBV6-5	NA	TRBJ2-2	many	CASSYSKQGATGELFF	TGTGCCAGCAGTTACTCGAAACAGGGAGCCACCGGGGAGCTGTTTTTT
TRBV5-4	NA	TRBJ2-1	NA	CASSPPGPYNEQFF	TGTGCCAGCAGCCCTCCAGGGCCCTACAATGAGCAGTTCTTC
TRBV20-1	NA	TRBJ2-3	many	CSGGGGPTDTQYF	TGCAGTGGGGGCGGGGGCCCCACAGATACGCAGTATTTT
TRBV3-1	TRBD1	TRBJ1-2	many	CASTGQGLRGYTF	TGTGCCAGCACGGGACAGGGGTTACGGGGCTACACCTTC
TRBV6-2/TRBV6-3	NA	TRBJ2-7	NA	CASTYGGEQYF	TGTGCCAGCACCTACGGGGGCGAGCAGTACTTC
TRBV5-4	NA	TRBJ2-1	few	CASSGPGDLAYNEQFF	TGTGCCAGCAGCGGTCCGGGGGACCTCGCCTACAATGAGCAGTTCTTC
TRBV14	NA	TRBJ2-5	few	CASSQVTGKQETQYF	TGTGCCAGCAGCCAAGTAACGGGGAAACAAGAGACCCAGTACTTC
TRBV7-8	NA	TRBJ2-2	NA	CASSFLGGRNTGELFF	TGTGCCAGCAGCTTCTTGGGGGGGCGTAACACCGGGGAGCTGTTTTTT
TRBV20-1	NA	TRBJ2-3	many	CSAKMTRDTQYF	TGCAGTGCTAAGATGACACGAGATACGCAGTATTTT
TRBV9	TRBD1	TRBJ2-5	NA	CASSTGQGAFGETQYF	TGTGCCAGCTCCACGGGACAGGGGGCGTTCGGAGAGACCCAGTACTTC
TRBV5-1	NA	TRBJ2-3	many	CASSLVSSDTQYF	TGCGCCAGCAGCTTGGTGTCGTCAGATACGCAGTATTTT
TRBV15	TRBD1	TRBJ1-2	NA	CATSRDVDRAGGYTF	TGTGCCACCAGCAGAGATGTGGACAGGGCTGGAGGCTACACCTTC
TRBV5-5	TRBD1	TRBJ1-2	many	CASSRSAGGNSGYTF	TGTGCCAGCAGCCGGTCGGCAGGGGGCAACTCTGGCTACACCTTC
TRBV6-2/TRBV6-3	NA	TRBJ1-5	NA	CASSYSLGNQPQHF	TGTGCCAGCAGTTACTCGCTGGGAAATCAGCCCCAGCATTTT
TRBV6-5	NA	TRBJ2-1	NA	CASRPEVIAYNEQFF	TGTGCCAGCAGACCCGAGGTAATCGCGTACAATGAGCAGTTCTTC
TRBV10-3	TRBD1	TRBJ2-7	few	CAISNRDRGEYEQYF	TGTGCCATCAGCAATAGGGACAGGGGGGAGTACGAGCAGTACTTC
TRBV20-1	TRBD1	TRBJ2-7	many	CSATDRDEQYF	TGCAGTGCAACAGACAGGGATGAGCAGTACTTC
TRBV6-2/TRBV6-3	TRBD1	TRBJ2-3	few	CASAYRGPYTDTQYF	TGTGCCAGCGCCTACAGGGGTCCCTACACAGATACGCAGTATTTT
TRBV12-3/TRBV12-4	NA	TRBJ2-5	NA	CASSGRLIQETQYF	TGTGCCAGCAGTGGGAGACTAATCCAAGAGACCCAGTACTTC
TRBV3-1	NA	TRBJ2-3	few	CASSQPGLRGATQYF	TGTGCCAGCAGCCAACCCGGACTAAGGGGAGCTACGCAGTATTTT
TRBV7-9	TRBD1	TRBJ1-4	NA	CASSFWTGGEKLFF	TGTGCCAGCAGCTTTTGGACAGGCGGCGAAAAACTGTTTTTT
TRBV18	TRBD1	TRBJ1-2	many	CASSSTTGGIRNGYTF	TGTGCCAGCTCCTCTACTACAGGGGGAATAAGGAATGGCTACACCTTC